The next 10 T cell receptor beta chains were all read from a single sample in a study of T-cell memory formation after mild COVID-19 (dated by TCRdb to the early 2020s). Library prep was done by 5' RACE. Sequenced on an Illumina NovaSeq 6000. Using fastp at Q25 and MiXCR, TCRdb reprocessed the public reads and kept productive beta chains. Duplicate CDR3 protein sequences are folded into a single record with the most common DNA and genes. The sample profile shows just over 300,000 distinct CDR3 sequences; approximately 19% of them were found once. In total, the top ten clones hold 21% of the sample. Sequencing was carried out using PBMCs or a T cell subset sorted from them (not recorded which). These TCRs come from a man between 18 and 29 years old who had mild COVID-19 (a few samples of this study predate the infection). The sample titles of this study are shuffled in the database, so cell type and time point are left out; the donor was told from shared clones.

This clonotype was observed at least ten times. The chain carries TRBV6-4 and TRBJ2-3, with 7 bases lining up with TRBD2. The V gene end was trimmed by 7 bases and the J gene end by 2 bases; junction bases not matched to a gene: 6. The CDR3 loop spans 14 amino acids. Germline V gene data show CDR1 as MRHNA and CDR2 as SNTAGT. CDR3 DNA sequence: TGTGCCAGCAAACGGGGGGAACACACAGATACGCAGTATTTT. Its translation: CASKRGEHTDTQYF.

This clonotype has a handful of counts. V gene TRBV20-1 combines with J gene TRBJ2-5; 7 positions match TRBD1. J lost 1 base, V lost 1 base, and 15 bases had no gene match. The germline gives CDR1 DFQATT, CDR2 SNEGSKA (reference sequence). There are 18 residues in the CDR3. This chain's CDR3 is CSARVRPSDRLFQETQYF. CDR3 DNA sequence: TGCAGTGCTAGAGTCCGTCCCTCGGACAGGCTCTTCCAAGAGACCCAGTACTTC.

This clonotype was recorded a few times. V usage is TRBV12-3 or TRBV12-4 and J usage is TRBJ2-1, with 7 positions matching TRBD1. The CDR3 has 14 residues. V trimming: 6 bases; J trimming: 5 bases; junction bases outside the gene matches: 7. Written as DNA, the CDR3 is TGTGCCAGCAGGTCCGGGACAGTAAACAATGAGCAGTTCTTC. It codes for CASRSGTVNNEQFF.

This clonotype was found a few times. The J gene is TRBJ1-1, the V gene TRBV7-3; D perhaps matches TRBD1 (5 bases). V lost 0 bases and J 4 bases, leaving 12 bases between the germline ends. The CDR3 spans 15 residues. Germline V lookup: CDR1 SGHTA, CDR2 FQGTGA. Written as DNA, the CDR3 is TGTGCCAGCAGCTTAACTGGCGGGGGGGTCACTGAAGCTTTCTTT. Encoded protein: CASSLTGGGVTEAFF.

V usage is TRBV7-8 and J usage is TRBJ2-1; 8 bases agree with TRBD2. This CDR3 is built from 16 residues. J lost 3 bases, V lost 2 bases, and 6 bases had no gene match. CDR1 is SGHVS, CDR2 FQNEAQ, per germline. As DNA, the CDR3 is TGTGCCAGCAGCTTATCCCAGCGGGGGCTCTACAATGAGCAGTTCTTC. This sequence encodes CASSLSQRGLYNEQFF.

This clonotype was recorded at least ten times. The V gene is TRBV11-2, the J gene TRBJ1-6; possible D gene TRBD1, 5 bases. This CDR3 has 14 residues. CDR1 SGHAT and CDR2 FQNNGV come from the germline V gene. Trimming pared 0 bases from V and 10 bases from J, leaving 10 bases between. CDR3 amino acids: CASSLDRVFSPLHF. CDR3 in DNA: TGTGCCAGCAGCTTAGACAGGGTTTTCTCACCCCTCCACTTT.

The rearrangement uses TRBV5-1 and TRBJ1-1; D is perhaps TRBD1 (5 bases). The CDR3 runs to 16 residues. Germline values: CDR1 SGHRS, CDR2 YFSETQ. Trimming stripped 4 bases from V and 1 base from J, with 17 bases between. This CDR3 is CASSLLTDGGNTEAFF. The CDR3 nucleotides are TGCGCCAGCAGCCTTCTGACAGATGGCGGGAACACTGAAGCTTTCTTT.

The V call is TRBV5-4, the J call TRBJ2-7; D tentatively fits TRBD1 or TRBD2 (5 bases each). The V end lost 4 bases, the J end lost 3 bases, and 14 bases lay between the germline ends. The germline CDR1 and CDR2 sequences are SGHNT and YYREEE (reference sequence). This CDR3 is 14 amino acids long. Here the CDR3 DNA reads TGTGCCAGCAGCAGAACCGGGACGCACTACGAGCAGTACGTC. Amino acid sequence: CASSRTGTHYEQYV.

The gene calls are TRBV5-1 and TRBJ2-7; TRBD1 aligns across 9 bases. The CDR3 loop spans 14 amino acids. Germline trimming cut 3 bases from V and 2 bases from J; bases unmatched to any gene: 3. Germline CDR1 reads SGHRS; CDR2 reads YFSETQ. DNA for the CDR3: TGCGCCAGCAGCTCAGGGGACAGGGCCTACGAGCAGTACTTC. This gives the protein CASSSGDRAYEQYF.

The chain links TRBV5-1 to TRBJ2-1; 12 nucleotides line up with TRBD2. Trimming removed 4 bases from V and 4 bases from J; junction bases left unmatched: 9. This CDR3 spans 17 amino acids. Germline values: CDR1 SGHRS, CDR2 YFSETQ. The CDR3: CASSPGLAGGGYNEQFF. The CDR3 region has the DNA TGCGCCAGCAGCCCGGGACTAGCGGGCGGGGGGTACAATGAGCAGTTCTTC.